This TCR beta chain was sequenced during a study of cytomegalovirus exposure and HLA in healthy donors. Overall study findings and caveats: Accurate HLA-A and HLA-B prediction from TCR beta sequences was reported for most subjects. Donors belonging to an Asian-associated ancestry cluster reportedly showed fewer N-insertions in productive TCRs than the approximately 670-donor mean, according to what a later analysis found. What was likely a sequencing artifact was a cluster of highly shared sequence variants. Later analysis found that TCR beta chains associated with HLA were more clonally expanded than other, equally common chains.

From germline, CDR1 is MDHEN and CDR2 SYDVKM. V gave up 3 bases and J gave up 0 bases, with 10 bases separating them. The CDR3 consists of 15 residues. This clone was found once. Its antigen is as yet unknown. It was with 60 Vbeta and 13 Jbeta primers that the PCR ran. The repertoire was sequenced with immunoSEQ multiplex PCR; TCRdb's copy has only in-frame clones and lacks some. Here the sample spans 150,000 to 200,000 clones, about 86% being singletons. Sequenced material: PBMCs. The chain combines TRBV28 with TRBJ2-3; D is possibly TRBD2 (6 bases). This clonotype was sampled from a young woman in good health and CMV-seropositive. The CDR3 region is CASSFGTSSTDTQYF. The CDR3 region has the DNA TGTGCCAGCAGTTTTGGGACTTCTAGCACAGATACGCAGTATTTT.